The 19 T cell receptor beta chains presented below share a single source sample, sequenced in a study of response to subunit inactivated influenza vaccine. In TCRdb, the RT-PCR reads were re-called with MiXCR into one record per CDR3 protein. The repertoire holds more than 250,000 distinct CDR3 sequences, with roughly a fifth as singletons. The sample was PBMCs from blood, taken approximately 22 months after vaccination. Receptors were obtained from a man between 50 and 69 years old who received an inactivated influenza vaccine.

This clonotype was found many times. The chain couples TRBV29-1 to TRBJ1-1; D remains unclear. CDR3 size: 14 residues. Trimming left V 2 bases short and J 4 bases short, with 14 bases between. Germline CDR1 reads SQVTM; CDR2 reads ANQGSEA. The DNA for the CDR3 is TGCAGCGTTGAAAGTGGAGGGTTCGTCACTGAAGCTTTCTTT. Protein product: CSVESGGFVTEAFF.

V usage is TRBV4-3 and J usage is TRBJ2-7, with unresolved D. This CDR3 is built from 15 residues. The germline gives CDR1 LGHNA, CDR2 YSLEER. Deletions cut 0 bases from V and 3 bases from J, with 12 bases between. This CDR3 reads CASSQDVARDYEQYF. CDR3 DNA sequence: TGCGCCAGCAGCCAAGATGTCGCTAGGGACTACGAGCAGTACTTC.

The rearrangement uses TRBV6-1 and TRBJ1-6, with TRBD1 identical over 7 bases. The CDR3 is 15 residues long. Germline V gene lookup returns CDR1 MNHNS and CDR2 SASEGT. V shed 6 bases and J 7 bases; nucleotides not matched to a gene: 9. Here the CDR3 reads CASRRGRTLNSPLHF. The CDR3, as DNA: TGTGCCAGCAGAAGGGGGCGGACCTTAAATTCACCCCTCCACTTT.

This clonotype came up many times. The germline gene is not matched at one end of the junction; a read error may be the cause. The gene calls are TRBV7-2 and TRBJ1-1; 7 bases align to TRBD1. Germline V gene sequence: CDR1 SGHTA, CDR2 FQGNSA. The CDR3 consists of 14 residues. The CDR3 sequence: CASSLGQQNTEAFF. The CDR3 nucleotides are TGCGCCAGCAGCTTGGGACAGCAGAACACTGAAGCTTTCTTT.

This clonotype was detected only a few times. The rearrangement links TRBV28 to TRBJ1-4, with 11 positions matching TRBD1. The germline V gene has CDR1 MDHEN and CDR2 SYDVKM. The CDR3 has 13 residues. Losses at the gene ends were 5 bases for V and 10 bases for J; bases not matched to a gene: 3. In DNA form, the CDR3 reads TGTGCCAGCAGTCCGGGACAGGGGGGAAAACTGTTTTTT. Translation gives CASSPGQGGKLFF.

The rearrangement links TRBV12-3 or TRBV12-4 to TRBJ1-1, with 7 bases identical to TRBD1. The CDR3 is 13 residues long. V dropped 4 bases and J dropped 5; count of bases not matched to a gene: 4. The CDR3 sequence is CASSYGQVTEAFF. CDR3 bases: TGTGCCAGCAGTTATGGACAGGTTACTGAAGCTTTCTTT.

This clonotype was counted a single time. One base away lies a much larger clone, so this may be a sequencing read error. J is TRBJ1-4 and V is TRBV11-2; no definite D call. Germline CDR1 SGHAT, CDR2 FQNNGV. This CDR3 region has 14 residues. Trimming removed 5 bases at V and 8 bases at J, with 15 bases between. CDR3 sequence: CASSPGGEGEKLFF. The CDR3 DNA follows: TGTGCCAGCAGCCCCGGTGGAGAGGGAGAAAAACTGTTTTTT. Drawing the rest from reference TRBV11-2 and TRBJ1-4, the complete variable domain is EAGVAQSPRYKIIEKRQSVAFWCNPISGHATLYWYQQILGQGPKLLIQFQNNGVVDDSQLPKDRFSAERLKGVDSTLKIQPAKLEDSAVYLCASSPGGEGEKLFFGSGTQLSVL.

CDR3 coding DNA: TGTGCCAGCAGCTTAGGGATAGGACAAACTAATGAAAAACTGTTTTTT. Translation: CASSLGIGQTNEKLFF. The chain links TRBV7-9 to TRBJ1-4; tentatively, D is TRBD1 (5 bases). The CDR3 extends over 16 amino acids. Trimming shortened V by 1 base and J by 1 base, and 10 bases separated the two germline ends. The V gene's germline CDR1 is SEHNR and CDR2 FQNEAQ (reference sequence). The whole variable domain, filled in from reference TRBV7-9 and TRBJ1-4, reads DTGVSQNPRHKITKRGQNVTFRCDPISEHNRLYWYRQTLGQGPEFLTYFQNEAQLEKSRLLSDRFSAERPKGSFSTLEIQRTEQGDSAMYLCASSLGIGQTNEKLFFGSGTQLSVL.

This clonotype was picked up a small number of times. The chain couples TRBV7-2 to TRBJ2-1; 9 bases line up with TRBD1. V lost 5 bases, J lost 5 bases, and 7 bases stayed unmatched. Germline values: CDR1 SGHTA, CDR2 FQGNSA. The CDR3 runs 15 residues. DNA for the CDR3: TGTGCCAGCAGCCAGGACAGGGGTAGTAACAATGAGCAGTTCTTC. Amino acid sequence: CASSQDRGSNNEQFF.

At least ten counts were recorded for this clonotype. This rearrangement joins TRBV20-1 to TRBJ1-6, with D hard to call. The germline V gene encodes CDR1 DFQATT and CDR2 SNEGSKA (reference sequence). CDR3 length: 16 residues. Trimming cost V 6 bases and J 0 bases, with 15 bases left between them. CDR3 amino acids: CSARSESSSYNSPLHF. The DNA for the CDR3 is TGCAGTGCCAGGTCGGAATCTAGCTCCTATAATTCACCCCTCCACTTT.

The sample holds a few counts of this clonotype. The chain is built from TRBV6-1 and TRBJ2-2; 10 bases agree with TRBD2. Germline V gene sequence: CDR1 MNHNS, CDR2 SASEGT. This CDR3 spans 19 amino acids. V lost 8 bases and J lost 0; bases outside the gene matches: 15. In nucleotides, the CDR3 is TGTGCCAGCCAAACAATTGGGACTAGCGTAGAGGCGAACACCGGGGAGCTGTTTTTT. This sequence encodes CASQTIGTSVEANTGELFF.

This clonotype was counted a few times. The chain uses TRBV5-5 and TRBJ1-1; D is undetermined. Germline V gene lookup returns CDR1 SGHKS and CDR2 YYEKEE (reference sequence). Trimming took off 1 base at V and 1 base at J, with 17 bases between the two ends. This CDR3 is 17 amino acids long. The CDR3 DNA is TGTGCCAGCAGCTTGAGTTGGCGGTGGGTAGGGAACACTGAAGCTTTCTTT. Translated, it gives CASSLSWRWVGNTEAFF.

This clonotype was found many times. V gene TRBV5-1 combines with J gene TRBJ1-1; D is uncertain. The length of the CDR3 is 15 residues. Trimming took 3 bases from V and 4 from J, leaving 16 bases between them. Germline CDR1 and CDR2: SGHRS and YFSETQ. CDR3 bases: TGCGCCAGCAGCTCAGGTACACACGGAGGCACTGAAGCTTTCTTT. Its translation is CASSSGTHGGTEAFF.

This rearrangement joins TRBV6-1 to TRBJ1-2, with D unclear. V was clipped by 3 bases and J by 5 bases, with 16 bases between them. The germline CDR1 and CDR2 sequences are MNHNS and SASEGT. This CDR3 is 15 amino acids long. The CDR3 sequence is CASSDKPHDGYGYTF. The DNA for the CDR3 is TGTGCCAGCAGTGATAAACCTCATGACGGATATGGCTACACCTTC.

The rearrangement uses TRBV4-2 and TRBJ2-7; unclear D gene. V lost 3 bases to trimming and J lost 5 bases, with 14 bases between them. Germline V gives CDR1 LGHNA, CDR2 YNFKEQ. This CDR3 is 14 amino acids long. CDR3: CASSHEIAYHEQYF. CDR3 in DNA: TGTGCCAGCAGCCATGAGATAGCCTACCACGAGCAGTACTTC.

This clonotype turned up a few times. The chain links TRBV6-1 to TRBJ1-2; possibly TRBD1 for D (6 bases). CDR3 length equals 14 residues. CDR1 and CDR2 (germline): MNHNS, SASEGT. Trimming shortened V by 5 bases and J by 5 bases, and 15 bases separated the two germline ends. CDR3 nucleotide sequence: TGTGCCAGCAGTCCCACGGGGGCCGCGTATGGCTACACCTTC. Amino acids: CASSPTGAAYGYTF.

This sequence joins TRBV4-3 and TRBJ1-2, with 7 bases that match TRBD1. The CDR3 sequence is 16 residues long. The junction had 6 bases not matched to a gene; V was cut back by 0 bases and J by 2 bases. Looked up from germline, CDR1 is LGHNA and CDR2 is YSLEER. CDR3 protein: CASSQDSLTGNYGYTF. For the CDR3, the DNA is TGCGCCAGCAGCCAAGACTCCTTGACAGGGAACTATGGCTACACCTTC.

The chain recombines TRBV28 with TRBJ2-1; D gene unclear. V lost 6 bases and J lost 8, with 11 bases in between. The CDR3 runs to 12 residues. Germline lookup yields CDR1 MDHEN and CDR2 SYDVKM. CDR3 nucleotides: TGTGCCAGCAGCTCGCTCGTATATGAGCAGTTCTTC. Translating gives CASSSLVYEQFF.

Written as DNA, the CDR3 is TGCAGTGCCCAAAGGGGGATAGGTCAGCCCCAGCATTTT. Translated, it gives CSAQRGIGQPQHF. The chain joins TRBV20-1 to TRBJ1-5; D is possibly TRBD1 (6 bases). The CDR3 runs 13 residues. The ends were cut back, 6 bases at V and 6 bases at J, with 15 bases in the middle. Per germline, CDR1 DFQATT and CDR2 SNEGSKA (reference sequence).